The sequence of this T cell receptor (beta chain) was determined in a study of blood T cells in healthy people across ages. Findings and limits, study-wide: Higher naive T cell percentage went strongly together with higher TCR beta diversity. Naive CD4+ cells and diversity were both higher in long-lived donors than in aged donors.

The study isolated at least 6.5 million PBMCs from each sample. The CDR3 length is 14 residues. With 5 bases clipped from V and 4 bases from J, the junction kept 6 bases outside the gene matches. Worth noting for this clonotype: Antigen specificity is unknown.

A sample-barcoded 5' primer and a J-beta primer mix were used in a second PCR of roughly 7 to 12 cycles. TCRdb analysed the 5' RACE reads with MiXCR anew, one entry per CDR3 protein. The sample yields some 1.1 million distinct CDR3 sequences, roughly two fifths seen once. The chain joins TRBV12-3 or TRBV12-4 to TRBJ2-3; 7 bases are shared with TRBD2. Sequences were obtained from blood. This receptor was obtained from a man between 18 and 29 years old in good health. CDR3 bases: TGTGCCAGCAGTGACCTACGGGGGGCAGATACGCAGTATTTT. Translated, it gives CASSDLRGADTQYF.